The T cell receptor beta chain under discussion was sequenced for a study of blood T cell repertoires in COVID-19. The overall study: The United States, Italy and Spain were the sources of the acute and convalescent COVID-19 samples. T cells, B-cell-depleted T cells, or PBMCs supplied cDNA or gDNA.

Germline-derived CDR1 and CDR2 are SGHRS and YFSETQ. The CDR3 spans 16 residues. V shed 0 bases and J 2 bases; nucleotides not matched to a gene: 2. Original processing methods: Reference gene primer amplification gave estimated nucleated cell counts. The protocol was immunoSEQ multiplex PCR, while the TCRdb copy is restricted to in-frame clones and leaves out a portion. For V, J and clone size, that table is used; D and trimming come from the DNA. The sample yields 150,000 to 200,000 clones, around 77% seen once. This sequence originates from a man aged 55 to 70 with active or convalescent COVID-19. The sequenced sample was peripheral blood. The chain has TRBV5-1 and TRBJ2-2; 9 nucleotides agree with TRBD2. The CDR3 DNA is TGCGCCAGCAGCTTGGTGACTAGCGGAAACACCGGGGAGCTGTTTTTT. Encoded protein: CASSLVTSGNTGELFF. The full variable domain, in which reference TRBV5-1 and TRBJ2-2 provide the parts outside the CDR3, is KAGVTQTPRYLIKTRGQQVTLSCSPISGHRSVSWYQQTPGQGLQFLFEYFSETQRNKGNFPGRFSGRQFSNSRSEMNVSTLELGDSALYLCASSLVTSGNTGELFFGEGSRLTVL.